Sequencing of this T cell receptor beta chain was carried out in a study of blood T cell repertoires in COVID-19. On the study more broadly: Acute-phase and convalescent COVID-19 samples originated in the United States, Italy and Spain. PBMCs, B-cell-depleted T cells, or T cells were the source of the cDNA or gDNA that made up the material.

There are a few counts of this clone. Authors' processing steps: Researchers report that nucleated cell counts were estimated from reference gene primer amplification. Profiled with immunoSEQ multiplex PCR; TCRdb holds only in-frame clones, not every one. The DNA was the basis for D and trimming; V, J and clone size are from that table. Here the sample spans about 60,000 clones, less than 90% being singletons. Seattle researchers signed up patients amid active infection and tracked them longitudinally. The junction had 4 bases not matched to a gene; V was cut back by 5 bases and J by 5 bases. The CDR3 spans 15 residues. Germline V gene data show CDR1 as MNHEY and CDR2 as SVGAGI.

This clonotype was sampled from a man between 60 and 70 years old with COVID-19, enrolled during active disease. Sequenced sample: peripheral blood. The rearrangement uses TRBV6-5 and TRBJ2-2; 11 bases fit TRBD2. The DNA for the CDR3 is TGTGCCAGCAGTCCGACTAGCGGGATAACCGGGGAGCTGTTTTTT. It yields the protein CASSPTSGITGELFF.